These T cell receptor beta chains were read from a single sample in a study of blood T cell repertoires in COVID-19. TCRdb's table, derived via immunoSEQ multiplex PCR, lists solely in-frame clones and lacks some. The repertoire consists of 150,000 to 200,000 clones, with 88% occurring once and the leading ten covering roughly 9%. Sequencing used PBMCs or T cells enriched from blood (not recorded which). The source is a woman aged 18 to 35 who had recovered from COVID-19. The CDR3 runs from the conserved cysteine through the conserved F or W. The order of the fields is J gene, D gene, clone size, V gene, CDR3 DNA, CDR3 protein. A D gene is named only where the DNA matches it firmly. Part of the rows lack a size; the others show once, few, many or a class for expanded clones.

TRBJ1-3	TRBD1	.	TRBV27	TGTGCCAGCGCAACTAACACCGGGACAGGTTCTGGAAACACCATATATTTT	CASATNTGTGSGNTIYF
TRBJ1-4	.	.	TRBV27	TGTGCCAGCAGGAGGGGAGGCGAAAAACTGTTTTTT	CASRRGGEKLFF
TRBJ1-1	.	.	TRBV29-1	TGCAGCGTTGAACCGACAGGAGCTGAAGCTTTCTTT	CSVEPTGAEAFF
TRBJ2-7	TRBD2	once	TRBV2	TGTGCCAGCAGCGGGGGGGGCAAGTACTTC	CASSGGGKYF
TRBJ1-2	.	.	TRBV2	TGTGCCAGCAGTGATATTGCTACGAGGGTCGGCTACACCTTC	CASSDIATRVGYTF
TRBJ1-1	.	.	TRBV14	TGTGCCAGCAGCCAAGTATTATCCGCTGAAGCTTTCTTT	CASSQVLSAEAFF
TRBJ1-5	TRBD1	.	TRBV19	TGTGCCAGCATGGACAGGGACAATCAGCCCCAGCATTTT	CASMDRDNQPQHF
TRBJ2-2	TRBD1	.	TRBV19	TGTGCCAGTAGTCAACAGGGGGCAGGGGTCACCGGGGAGCTGTTTTTT	CASSQQGAGVTGELFF
TRBJ1-1	.	.	TRBV7-3	TGTGCCAGCAGCTATACAGGGTATGGCACTGAAGCTTTCTTT	CASSYTGYGTEAFF
TRBJ2-5	TRBD1	.	TRBV5-1	TGCGCCAGCAGCTTGGTCGGGACAGACCAAGAGACCCAGTACTTC	CASSLVGTDQETQYF
TRBJ2-3	TRBD2	.	TRBV7-9	TGTGCCAGCAGCTTAAGGGTAGCGGGAGGTATCCTCAGCACAGATACGCAGTATTTT	CASSLRVAGGILSTDTQYF
TRBJ1-6	.	.	TRBV7-2	TGTGCCAGCAGCTTAGTCGCGGGGGGGAACCATAATTCACCCCTCCACTTT	CASSLVAGGNHNSPLHF
TRBJ2-7	TRBD2	.	TRBV13	TGTGCCAGCACCCTGGGCGGGAGGGCTACAGTTGGCGAGCAGTACTTC	CASTLGGRATVGEQYF
TRBJ1-2	TRBD1	.	TRBV18	TGTGCCAGCTCACCCACAGGGGTCTATGGCTACACCTTC	CASSPTGVYGYTF
TRBJ2-1	.	.	TRBV9	TGTGCCAGCAGCGTGACAGGTGTCTCCTACAATGAGCAGTTCTTC	CASSVTGVSYNEQFF
TRBJ2-1	TRBD2	.	TRBV9	TGTGCCAGCAGCAACGGGGGGTGGGAGCAGTTCTTC	CASSNGGWEQFF
TRBJ2-6	TRBD1	.	TRBV28	TGTGCCAGCAGTCTCGAACCAGGGGGCTCTGGGGCCAACGTCCTGACTTTC	CASSLEPGGSGANVLTF
TRBJ1-6	TRBD1	few	TRBV5-1	TGCGCCAGCAGCTTCGCGGGACAGGGGCGAGATTATAATTCACCCCTCCACTTT	CASSFAGQGRDYNSPLHF
TRBJ1-6	.	.	TRBV18	TGTGCCAGCTCCAGGGCGGGGTCCACTGATTCACCCCTCCACTTT	CASSRAGSTDSPLHF
TRBJ1-5	.	.	TRBV6-6	TGTGCCAGCAGTTCCCTACGGGGGGGTCAGCCCCAGCATTTT	CASSSLRGGQPQHF
TRBJ2-1	.	.	TRBV21-1	TGTGCCAGCAGCATGGTCCCAGGGAAAATGAGCAATGAGCAGTTCTTC	CASSMVPGKMSNEQFF
TRBJ2-7	.	.	TRBV5-8	TGTGCCAGCAGCCATTATAGAGGTGACCCCTCCTACGAGCAGTACTTC	CASSHYRGDPSYEQYF
TRBJ2-2	.	.	TRBV5-1	TGCGCCAGCAGATGGGGGCCGGAAGACGGGGACACCGGGGAGCTGTTTTTT	CASRWGPEDGDTGELFF
TRBJ1-1	.	.	TRBV28	TGTGCCAGCAGTTCACCTAGGGACTCCCGGAACACTGAAGCTTTCTTT	CASSSPRDSRNTEAFF
TRBJ2-5	TRBD1	.	TRBV10-2	TGCGCCAGCAGTGAGTCGGGCCAGGGGGCAGAGACCCAGTACTTC	CASSESGQGAETQYF
TRBJ2-3	TRBD1	.	TRBV7-9	TGTGCCAGCAGCCCTGACAGGGATCTTTCCACAGATACGCAGTATTTT	CASSPDRDLSTDTQYF
TRBJ1-6	.	once	TRBV19	TGTGCCAGTCGGGATGGGAATAATTCACCCCTCCACTTT	CASRDGNNSPLHF
TRBJ1-2	TRBD1	.	TRBV5-8	TGTGCCAGCAGCCAACAGGGGGCTAACTATGGCTACACCTTC	CASSQQGANYGYTF
TRBJ2-7	TRBD2	.	TRBV11-2	TGTGCCAGCAGCTTATCAGTCAGTGGACTAGCGGGATACGAGCAGTACTTC	CASSLSVSGLAGYEQYF
TRBJ1-5	.	.	TRBV7-2	TGTGCCAGCAGCCTAAGCCGCAATCAGCCCCAGCATTTT	CASSLSRNQPQHF
TRBJ2-1	.	.	TRBV5-4	TGTGCCAGCAGCTTATCAGGGTCCGAGCAGTTCTTC	CASSLSGSEQFF
TRBJ1-1	.	.	TRBV7-6	TGTGCCAGCAGACTAAGGGGGGGGACGGGAACTGAAGCTTTCTTT	CASRLRGGTGTEAFF
TRBJ1-3	TRBD1	.	TRBV27	TGTGCCAGCAGTGCGCGCAGCCTGGGGACAGCCGCTGGAAACACCATATATTTT	CASSARSLGTAAGNTIYF
TRBJ2-5	.	.	TRBV7-7	TGTGCTAGCAGCTTTGGGGCAGGAAAAGAGACCCAGTACTTC	CASSFGAGKETQYF
TRBJ1-6	TRBD1	.	TRBV10-3	TGTGCCATCAGTGGACCGGGACAGCTTAATTCACCCCTCCACTTT	CAISGPGQLNSPLHF
TRBJ1-5	.	.	TRBV19	TGTGCCAGTAGTGATAGGGGTGGCAATCAGCCCCAGCATTTT	CASSDRGGNQPQHF
TRBJ2-1	.	few	TRBV28	TGTGCCAGCAGTTCCCCAAGCCGGTCCCCCTACAATGAGCAGTTCTTC	CASSSPSRSPYNEQFF
TRBJ1-1	TRBD1	.	TRBV7-2	TGTGCCAGCAGCTACACAGGGGCGAACACTGAAGCTTTCTTT	CASSYTGANTEAFF
TRBJ2-1	TRBD1	.	TRBV4-1	TGCGCCAGCAGCTGGACAGGGATGGGGAATGAGCAGTTCTTC	CASSWTGMGNEQFF
TRBJ1-5	.	.	TRBV2	TGTGCCAGCAGTGAACGGGATTTTCAGCCCCAGCATTTT	CASSERDFQPQHF
TRBJ1-1	.	.	TRBV7-3	TGTGCCAGCAGCGCACAGGAGAGCACTGAAGCTTTCTTT	CASSAQESTEAFF
TRBJ2-2	TRBD2	.	TRBV28	TGTGCCAGCAGGGTTTTTAGCGGGGCTGTTTGGGAGCTGTTTTTT	CASRVFSGAVWELFF